The 9 T cell receptor beta chains reported below all come from one sample, sequenced in a study of cytomegalovirus exposure and HLA in healthy donors. Primers for the PCR totalled 60 Vbeta and 13 Jbeta. Sequenced by immunoSEQ multiplex PCR; TCRdb stores in-frame clones only, minus some. The table has about 200,000 clones, 83% seen once. Sequencing was carried out using PBMCs. These receptors were obtained from a middle-aged man in good health and CMV-seropositive.

The gene calls are TRBV7-8 and TRBJ2-2, with 9 bases identical to TRBD2. Germline CDR1 and CDR2: SGHVS and FQNEAQ. V gave up 5 bases and J gave up 0 bases; unmatched junction bases: 7. The CDR3 consists of 17 residues. CDR3: CASSRRLAGANTGELFF. CDR3 nucleotide sequence: TGTGCCAGCAGCAGAAGGTTAGCGGGAGCGAACACCGGGGAGCTGTTTTTT. Based on the CDR3 plus reference TRBV7-8 and TRBJ2-2, the full variable domain is GAGVSQSPRYKVAKRGQDVALRCDPISGHVSLFWYQQALGQGPEFLTYFQNEAQLDKSGLPSDRFFAERPEGSVSTLKIQRTQQEDSAVYLCASSRRLAGANTGELFFGEGSRLTVL.

This clone was detected once. V usage is TRBV19 and J usage is TRBJ2-1; 7 bases map to TRBD2. CDR1 is LNHDA and CDR2 is SQIVND in the germline V gene (reference sequence). This CDR3 has 15 residues. The V and J ends lost 1 base and 8 bases, in that order; junction bases with no gene match: 8. Here the CDR3 reads CASSIGGGSWDEQFF. CDR3 sequence (DNA): TGTGCCAGTAGTATAGGCGGCGGGAGTTGGGATGAGCAGTTCTTC. Looking up the rest from reference TRBV19 and TRBJ2-1 gives the full variable domain: DGGITQSPKYLFRKEGQNVTLSCEQNLNHDAMYWYRQDPGQGLRLIYYSQIVNDFQKGDIAEGYSVSREKKESFPLTVTSAQKNPTAFYLCASSIGGGSWDEQFFGPGTRLTVL.

The rearrangement uses TRBV6-5 and TRBJ1-1, with 11 bases lining up with TRBD1. Germline loops: CDR1 MNHEY, CDR2 SVGAGI. Trimming took 5 bases from V and 4 from J; bases not matched to a gene: 3. The CDR3 consists of 14 residues. CDR3 region: CASSRGQGGTEAFF. In DNA, the CDR3 is TGTGCCAGCAGTAGGGGACAGGGGGGCACTGAAGCTTTCTTT.

The V and J genes are TRBV14 and TRBJ2-5; 7 bases match TRBD2. Unmatched junction bases numbered 10, after V lost 4 bases and J lost 5 bases. The length of the CDR3 is 15 residues. Germline CDR1 reads SGHDN; CDR2 reads FVKESK. This chain's CDR3 is CASSLLTSRRETQYF. CDR3 sequence (DNA): TGTGCCAGCAGCCTGCTGACTAGCCGTAGGGAGACCCAGTACTTC. Looking up the rest from reference TRBV14 and TRBJ2-5 gives the full variable domain: EAGVTQFPSHSVIEKGQTVTLRCDPISGHDNLYWYRRVMGKEIKFLLHFVKESKQDESGMPNNRFLAERTGGTYSTLKVQPAELEDSGVYFCASSLLTSRRETQYFGPGTRLLVL.

This clone was seen a few times. V usage is TRBV7-3 and J usage is TRBJ2-3, with a tentative D call TRBD2 (5 bases). Trimming cost V 8 bases and J 4 bases, with 13 bases left between them. CDR1 is SGHTA and CDR2 is FQGTGA in the germline V gene. The CDR3 length is 13 residues. CDR3 coding DNA: TGTGCCAGCTCTGATAGGCGGGCAGATACGCAGTATTTT. Translation: CASSDRRADTQYF.

The chain recombines TRBV15 with TRBJ1-2; 9 positions match TRBD1. CDR1 is LNHNV and CDR2 is YYDKDF in the germline V gene (reference sequence). CDR3 length equals 13 residues. V lost 5 bases, J lost 2 bases, and 0 bases stayed unmatched. The CDR3 sequence is CATSGTGNYGYTF. In DNA, the CDR3 is TGTGCCACCAGCGGGACAGGGAACTATGGCTACACCTTC.

This chain connects TRBV19 to TRBJ2-7; 8 bases fit TRBD2. The germline CDR1 and CDR2 sequences are LNHDA and SQIVND (reference sequence). The CDR3 extends over 16 amino acids. The junction had 10 bases not matched to a gene; V was cut back by 1 base and J by 5 bases. CDR3 sequence (DNA): TGTGCCAGTAGTATAGTAGGAGCGGGAGTTGGCCACGAGCAGTACTTC. Translating it yields CASSIVGAGVGHEQYF.

The CDR3 DNA is TGTGCCAGCAGTGGGGACAGCTATGGCTACACCTTC. Amino acids: CASSGDSYGYTF. The chain combines TRBV6-1 with TRBJ1-2; 7 bases fit TRBD1. The CDR3 runs 12 residues. Germline-derived CDR1 and CDR2 are MNHNS and SASEGT. Trimming removed 4 bases from V and 4 bases from J; junction bases left unmatched: 0.

The chain joins TRBV19 to TRBJ1-5, with TRBD1 identical over 9 bases. CDR1 and CDR2 from the germline V gene are LNHDA and SQIVND (reference sequence). Unmatched junction bases numbered 19, after V lost 6 bases and J lost 10 bases. The CDR3 totals 17 residues. The CDR3 region has the DNA TGTGCCAGTAGCCTGCTACCGGGACAGGGAACGCACAAACCCCAGCATTTT. This gives the protein CASSLLPGQGTHKPQHF.